A single sample gave rise to the 9 T cell receptor beta chains below, sequenced in a study of T cell changes during pregnancy in multiple sclerosis. Clones were sequenced by immunoSEQ multiplex PCR, and TCRdb holds only the in-frame ones, with some missing. Counted here are around 130,000 clones, about 94% occurring once; the ten biggest clones make up 6.2%. The material was peripheral blood, obtained before pregnancy. The receptors stem from a female donor with multiple sclerosis, enrolled in a pregnancy study.

The V call is TRBV10-3, the J call TRBJ2-7, with 12 bases that match TRBD2. The CDR3 contains 14 residues. The V gene end was trimmed by 7 bases and the J gene end by 6 bases; junction bases not matched to a gene: 7. Germline lookup yields CDR1 ENHRY and CDR2 SYGVKD. This chain's CDR3 is CAITSKLAGGEQYF. DNA of the CDR3: TGTGCCATCACCTCTAAACTAGCGGGAGGCGAGCAGTACTTC.

Here the CDR3 DNA reads TGCGCCAGCAGCTTCAAACCAGAATCGTCAGCGGGCCCCGCCGATCAGCCCCAGCATTTT. This translates into CASSFKPESSAGPADQPQHF. The chain is built from TRBV5-1 and TRBJ1-5, with D uncertain. Germline assignment: CDR1 SGHRS and CDR2 YFSETQ. V lost 2 bases and J lost 5, with 29 bases in between. The CDR3 has 20 residues.

CDR3 region: CSAPGGNYGYTF. DNA for the CDR3: TGCAGCGCCCCGGGGGGGAACTATGGCTACACCTTC. This chain connects TRBV29-1 to TRBJ1-2, with TRBD1 as a possible D gene (5 bases). The CDR3 is made up of 12 amino acids. V gave up 7 bases and J gave up 2 bases, with 11 bases separating them. Germline CDR1 SQVTM, CDR2 ANQGSEA.

This sequence joins TRBV7-9 and TRBJ1-1; D is undetermined. Trimming cost V 1 base and J 2 bases, with 8 bases left between them. CDR1 and CDR2 (germline): SEHNR, FQNEAQ (reference sequence). This CDR3 contains 14 residues. This CDR3 is CASSLGGYNTEAFF. The CDR3 nucleotides read TGTGCCAGCAGCTTAGGAGGGTACAACACTGAAGCTTTCTTT.

This clone was seen a few times. CDR3 sequence reads: CAWGRGEGKLFF. The CDR3 DNA reads TGTGCCTGGGGGCGAGGTGAGGGAAAACTGTTTTTT. The chain is built from TRBV30 and TRBJ1-4, with D unclear. Trimming left V 5 bases short and J 10 bases short, with 14 bases between. The CDR3 sequence is 12 residues long. CDR1 is GTSNPN and CDR2 is SVGIG in the germline V gene (reference sequence).

The chain links TRBV6-5 to TRBJ1-5; maybe TRBD1 (5 bases). The CDR3 totals 15 residues. CDR1 and CDR2 (germline): MNHEY, SVGAGI. V was cut by 5 bases and J by 3 bases, with 14 bases left in between. The CDR3 protein is CASSARRGSNQPQHF. In DNA form, the CDR3 reads TGTGCCAGCAGTGCCAGGCGGGGGTCCAATCAGCCCCAGCATTTT.

The V gene is TRBV27, the J gene TRBJ2-1; no definite D call. Germline V gene sequence: CDR1 MNHEY, CDR2 SMNVEV (reference sequence). V was trimmed by 6 bases and J by 1 base, leaving 16 bases between them. CDR3 length: 16 residues. The CDR3 region is CASSFLPLESYNEQFF. The CDR3 region has the DNA TGTGCCAGCAGCTTCCTCCCACTGGAGTCCTACAATGAGCAGTTCTTC.

The chain joins TRBV9 to TRBJ1-3; D may be TRBD1 (5 bases). The CDR3 extends over 18 amino acids. Deletions cut 0 bases from V and 0 bases from J, with 16 bases between. Germline CDR1 is SGDLS and CDR2 is YYNGEE. The CDR3 bases are TGTGCCAGCAGCGTAGACCTGGGGACTTTCAGCTCTGGAAACACCATATATTTT. This encodes CASSVDLGTFSSGNTIYF. Supplemented by reference TRBV9 and TRBJ1-3, the full variable domain reads DSGVTQTPKHLITATGQRVTLRCSPRSGDLSVYWYQQSLDQGLQFLIQYYNGEERAKGNILERFSAQQFPDLHSELNLSSLELGDSALYFCASSVDLGTFSSGNTIYFGEGSWLTVV.

This clone showed up just once. The rearrangement links TRBV6-5 to TRBJ2-5; 7 bases are shared with TRBD1. This CDR3 contains 15 residues. V lost 2 bases, J lost 2 bases, and 5 bases stayed unmatched. Germline V gene data show CDR1 as MNHEY and CDR2 as SVGAGI. The CDR3 sequence: CASSYVGTAQETQYF. The DNA for the CDR3 is TGTGCCAGCAGTTACGTCGGGACAGCACAAGAGACCCAGTACTTC.